Detailed here is one T cell receptor beta chain. Its matching antigen is unknown. These data belong to a study of post-analysis software for immune sequencing data. Study-wide context: The disease courses spanned relapsing-remitting, secondary progressive and progressive-relapsing forms of multiple sclerosis. Study-wide findings and caveats: The study found TRBV5-6, TRBV5-1 and TRBV20-1 among about 5 TRBV segments more frequent in patients than controls. Co-batched samples clustered tightly together by F measure. Controls significantly exceeded multiple sclerosis patients in normalized Chao1 diversity.

CDR1 is SEHNR and CDR2 is FQNEAQ in the germline V gene (reference sequence). V trimming: 6 bases; J trimming: 5 bases; junction bases outside the gene matches: 5. There are 14 residues in the CDR3. The authors incorporated unique molecular identifiers into the TCR beta cDNA libraries. The T cell input of about 0.9 to 11 million gave approximately 500,000 cDNA molecules. One entry per CDR3 protein, called by TCRdb with MiXCR from the PCR reads. The data show some 890,000 distinct CDR3 sequences, about 57% seen once. The TCR was taken from a girl aged 5-17 years with multiple sclerosis. The sequenced sample was blood. The V gene is TRBV7-9, the J gene TRBJ1-1; 11 bases are a match to TRBD1. CDR3: CASRWTGGLTEAFF. As DNA, the CDR3 is TGTGCCAGCAGGTGGACAGGGGGCCTTACTGAAGCTTTCTTT.